The 13 T cell receptor beta chains in this list originate from one sample, sequenced in a study of T-cell memory formation after mild COVID-19. MiXCR was run by TCRdb on the 5' RACE reads, yielding one entry per CDR3 protein. Here the sample spans 500,000 to 600,000 distinct CDR3 sequences, roughly 18% being singletons. Sequencing used PBMCs or a T cell subset sorted from them (not recorded which). The receptors shown here come from an adult woman who had mild COVID-19 (a few samples of this study predate the infection). Cell type and time point are not known.

In this sample, this clonotype turned up a few times. This sequence joins TRBV4-2 and TRBJ2-2; D uncertain. The ends were cut back, 6 bases at V and 1 base at J, with 18 bases in the middle. The length of the CDR3 is 17 residues. Germline V gives CDR1 LGHNA, CDR2 YNFKEQ. For the CDR3, the DNA is TGTGCCAGCAGTCCCAAGGCCCCCTCCCTGAACACCGGGGAGCTGTTTTTT. This gives the protein CASSPKAPSLNTGELFF.

There are a few counts of this clonotype. At one end, the junction sequence differs from germline, possibly due to a read error. The chain has TRBV7-7 and TRBJ2-7; possibly TRBD1 for D (6 bases). This CDR3 has 16 residues. The germline CDR1 and CDR2 sequences are SSHAT and FNYEAQ (reference sequence). CDR3 in DNA: TGTGCTAGCAGCCCCCTCAGGGGTCGATTAGTTGGCGAGCAGTACTTC. Its protein product is CASSPLRGRLVGEQYF.

This clonotype turned up a few times. The chain combines TRBV7-9 with TRBJ2-1; 7 bases are a match to TRBD2. This CDR3 is built from 15 residues. Germline V gene sequence: CDR1 SEHNR, CDR2 FQNEAQ (reference sequence). V was clipped by 1 base and J by 12 bases; unmatched bases: 12. The CDR3 DNA reads as TGTGCCAGCAGCTTAGGGTCCCGGGAGGCTAGCGGGCAGTTCTTC. Its translation is CASSLGSREASGQFF.

This clonotype was counted a few times. The chain combines TRBV29-1 with TRBJ2-7; D may match TRBD1 or TRBD2 (5 bases each). This CDR3 region has 13 residues. In germline, CDR1 is SQVTM, CDR2 ANQGSEA. V was clipped by 5 bases and J by 1 base, with 12 bases between them. The CDR3 coding sequence is TGCAGCGTTCTCCGGGACGCGTCCTACGAGCAGTACTTC. It is translated as CSVLRDASYEQYF.

The rearrangement links TRBV25-1 to TRBJ2-1; TRBD2 matches 15 bases. The germline V gene has CDR1 MGHDK and CDR2 SYGVNS. J gave up 7 bases and V 1 base, and 11 bases lay outside the gene matches. This CDR3 comprises 19 residues. CDR3 protein: CASSESLLWTSGRGNEQFF. The CDR3 bases are TGTGCCAGCAGTGAATCCCTCCTTTGGACTAGCGGGAGGGGTAATGAGCAGTTCTTC.

The chain links TRBV6-1 to TRBJ1-1; D unclear. Germline loops: CDR1 MNHNS, CDR2 SASEGT. V lost 8 bases, J lost 8 bases, and 15 bases lay in between. This CDR3 contains 12 residues. CDR3 residues: CASSQAPLEAFF. For the CDR3, the DNA is TGTGCCAGCTCTCAGGCGCCACTAGAAGCTTTCTTT.

The CDR3 spells CASTRTGGSGANVLTF. The DNA for the CDR3 is TGTGCCAGCACCCGGACAGGAGGGTCTGGGGCCAACGTCCTGACTTTC. The J gene is TRBJ2-6, the V gene TRBV7-8; weak D call: TRBD1 (7 bases). Germline CDR1 and CDR2: SGHVS and FQNEAQ. The CDR3 totals 16 residues. V lost 7 bases to trimming and J lost 1 base, with 14 bases between them.

This clonotype was counted a few times. Written as DNA, the CDR3 is TGTGCCAGCAGTGAATCAGAAGCCGGGAGAACCAGTGAGCAGTTCTTC. It translates to CASSESEAGRTSEQFF. The genes are TRBV2 and TRBJ2-1, with a weak D call TRBD2 (6 bases). Trimming cost V 2 bases and J 9 bases, with 20 bases left between them. Germline CDR1 reads SNHLY; CDR2 reads FYNNEI. The CDR3 sequence is 16 residues long.

The chain recombines TRBV10-3 with TRBJ1-2, with 10 bases lining up with TRBD1. This CDR3 comprises 16 residues. Germline V gives CDR1 ENHRY, CDR2 SYGVKD. Germline trimming cut 8 bases from V and 2 bases from J; bases unmatched to any gene: 11. The CDR3 coding sequence is TGTGCCATCCTCGGGACAGGGGAGTCTAGGAACTATGGCTACACCTTC. It codes for CAILGTGESRNYGYTF.

The chain combines TRBV20-1 with TRBJ1-1; no clear D. CDR1 is DFQATT and CDR2 is SNEGSKA in the germline V gene (reference sequence). CDR3 length: 14 residues. V lost 8 bases, J lost 3 bases, and 19 bases lay in between. The CDR3: CSSSFGSTYTEAFF. For the CDR3, the DNA is TGCAGTTCCTCATTCGGGTCGACCTACACTGAAGCTTTCTTT.

There are a few counts of this clonotype. V and J are TRBV27 and TRBJ2-7; either TRBD1 or TRBD2 may fit D (6 bases each). Trimming stripped 5 bases from V and 9 bases from J, with 14 bases between. The length of the CDR3 is 12 residues. Germline CDR1 MNHEY, CDR2 SMNVEV (reference sequence). CDR3 nucleotide sequence: TGTGCCAGCAGTAAAACCTGGGGGGCGCAGTACTTC. Its protein product is CASSKTWGAQYF.

This clonotype has just a few counts. The chain combines TRBV29-1 with TRBJ1-1, with 9 bases aligning to TRBD1. Germline V gene sequence: CDR1 SQVTM, CDR2 ANQGSEA. The trim removed 0 bases at V and 0 bases at J, leaving 11 bases unmatched. CDR3 length: 18 amino acids. The CDR3 nucleotides are TGCAGCGTTGAAGAAGTACGTTCGGGGACAGGGTTGAACACTGAAGCTTTCTTT. Protein product: CSVEEVRSGTGLNTEAFF. The complete variable domain, with remaining parts taken from reference TRBV29-1 and TRBJ1-1, reads SAVISQKPSRDICQRGTSLTIQCQVDSQVTMMFWYRQQPGQSLTLIATANQGSEATYESGFVIDKFPISRPNLTFSTLTVSNMSPEDSSIYLCSVEEVRSGTGLNTEAFFGQGTRLTVV.

This chain connects TRBV7-9 to TRBJ1-1, with D possibly TRBD1 on 5 matching bases. In germline, CDR1 is SEHNR, CDR2 FQNEAQ (reference sequence). The CDR3 contains 15 residues. Trimming pared 4 bases from V and 3 bases from J, leaving 15 bases between. CDR3 amino acids: CASSSGGGRHTEAFF. DNA for the CDR3: TGTGCCAGCAGCTCAGGCGGGGGAAGGCACACTGAAGCTTTCTTT.